What follows describes a single T cell receptor (beta chain). The sample comes from a study of cytomegalovirus exposure and HLA in healthy donors. PCR used 60 Vbeta primers and 13 Jbeta primers. TCRdb's table, derived via immunoSEQ multiplex PCR, lists solely in-frame clones and lacks some. The data show 100,000 to 150,000 clones, 80% seen once. The germline gives CDR1 LNHNV, CDR2 YYDKDF (reference sequence). This CDR3 has 16 residues. V lost 1 base and J lost 0, with 9 bases in between. The sequenced material came from PBMCs. This rearrangement joins TRBV15 to TRBJ2-2; unclear D gene. This clonotype was obtained from a man aged 35 to 55 in good health and CMV-seronegative. CDR3 DNA sequence: TGTGCCACCAGCAGAGGTGGCACAGCGAACACCGGGGAGCTGTTTTTT. This sequence encodes CATSRGGTANTGELFF.